This T cell receptor (beta chain) was documented in a study of radiotherapy plus CTLA-4 blockade in lung cancer. The method was immunoSEQ multiplex PCR; TCRdb's version includes in-frame clones alone and lacks a portion of them. The table lists more than 40,000 clones, approximately 78% of them singletons. Sequencing used peripheral blood, obtained from a patient treated with radiotherapy plus ipilimumab. This TCR came from a human donor with non-small cell lung cancer who had stable disease on radiotherapy plus ipilimumab.

The CDR3 region has the DNA TGCGCCAGCAGCCAACAGGACAGGGGGAATGAGCAGTACTTC. Translation gives CASSQQDRGNEQYF. This chain uses TRBV4-1 with TRBJ2-7; 10 nucleotides align to TRBD1. J gave up 7 bases and V 2 bases, and 5 bases lay outside the gene matches. Germline CDR1 is MGHRA and CDR2 is YSYEKL. This CDR3 region has 14 residues.